These 24 T cell receptor beta chains were all obtained from the same sample, sequenced in a study of T-cell reconstitution after alpha-beta-depleted transplantation in children. This sample's TCRbeta library carried unique molecular identifier barcodes. In TCRdb, the PCR reads were re-called with MiXCR into one record per CDR3 protein. The sample yields some 120,000 distinct CDR3 sequences, under 13% seen once. The sample in question was PBMCs, obtained before TCRalphabeta/CD19-depleted stem cell transplant. These receptors came from a boy younger than 10 with acute lymphoblastic leukemia, due to receive a stem cell transplant.

This clonotype turned up a few times. The DNA of the CDR3 is TGTGCCAGCAACCGCCCTACCACTGAAGCTTTCTTT. Its protein is CASNRPTTEAFF. The chain employs TRBV2 and TRBJ1-1; D remains unclear. This CDR3 is built from 12 residues. In germline, CDR1 is SNHLY, CDR2 FYNNEI. V gave up 7 bases and J gave up 4 bases, with 10 bases separating them.

This clonotype was detected a few times. The rearrangement links TRBV6-4 to TRBJ2-6; 8 positions match TRBD2. CDR3 length: 16 amino acids. The V and J ends lost 9 bases and 0 bases, in that order; junction bases with no gene match: 7. CDR1 is MRHNA and CDR2 is SNTAGT in the germline V gene. The CDR3 spells CARGAGVSSGANVLTF. CDR3 DNA sequence: TGTGCCAGGGGAGCGGGAGTCAGCTCTGGGGCCAACGTCCTGACTTTC.

This clonotype appeared many times. The chain recombines TRBV12-3 or TRBV12-4 with TRBJ1-5; TRBD1 is a possible D gene (6 bases). CDR3 size: 15 residues. The V and J ends lost 11 bases and 0 bases respectively, with 17 bases between them. The CDR3 here is CAPPRGAYSNQPQHF. The CDR3 nucleotides read TGTGCCCCCCCGAGGGGGGCATATAGCAATCAGCCCCAGCATTTT.

At least ten counts were recorded for this clonotype. The gene calls are TRBV5-1 and TRBJ2-5; perhaps TRBD1 as D (6 bases). The CDR3 is 14 amino acids. The germline V gene has CDR1 SGHRS and CDR2 YFSETQ. V was cut by 4 bases and J by 5 bases, with 15 bases left in between. CDR3 protein: CASSTNTGSETQYF. The CDR3, as DNA: TGCGCCAGCAGCACCAATACAGGGTCGGAGACCCAGTACTTC.

This clonotype has a count of ten or more. The V call is TRBV7-9, the J call TRBJ2-5; unclear D gene. Germline V gene lookup returns CDR1 SEHNR and CDR2 FQNEAQ (reference sequence). The CDR3 has 13 amino acids. Trimming took off 1 base at V and 5 bases at J, with 8 bases between the two ends. CDR3 nucleotides: TGTGCCAGCAGCTTAGTGGGCGTGGAGACCCAGTACTTC. It yields the protein CASSLVGVETQYF.

The chain combines TRBV7-8 with TRBJ2-2; the D gene is possibly TRBD2 (6 bases). The CDR3 runs to 14 residues. V lost 5 bases and J 4 bases, leaving 11 bases between the germline ends. Looked up from germline, CDR1 is SGHVS and CDR2 is FQNEAQ. CDR3 coding DNA: TGTGCCAGCAGCGAAACTAGCAGCACCGGGGAGCTGTTTTTT. Translation gives CASSETSSTGELFF.

V gene TRBV5-1 combines with J gene TRBJ2-7, with 15 positions matching TRBD2. Unmatched junction bases numbered 5, after V lost 4 bases and J lost 3 bases. Germline values: CDR1 SGHRS, CDR2 YFSETQ. The CDR3 runs to 16 residues. The CDR3 sequence: CASSPGLAGGGYEQYF. The CDR3 DNA sequence: TGCGCCAGCAGCCCAGGACTAGCGGGAGGGGGCTACGAGCAGTACTTC.

In its sample, this clonotype was seen many times. The chain is built from TRBV7-8 and TRBJ2-5; no definite D call. The germline V gene has CDR1 SGHVS and CDR2 FQNEAQ. This CDR3 has 11 residues. The V end lost 5 bases, the J end lost 4 bases, and 5 bases lay between the germline ends. The CDR3 region has the DNA TGTGCCAGCAGCCCATTAGAGACCCAGTACTTC. Translated, it gives CASSPLETQYF.

A few counts support this clonotype. The rearrangement links TRBV5-1 to TRBJ2-2; tentatively, D is TRBD2 (5 bases). V was trimmed by 4 bases and J by 7 bases, leaving 20 bases between them. Germline lookup yields CDR1 SGHRS and CDR2 YFSETQ. This CDR3 comprises 16 residues. The CDR3 sequence is CASSPEGGSYGGELFF. CDR3 bases: TGCGCCAGCAGCCCCGAAGGTGGGAGTTATGGCGGGGAGCTGTTTTTT.

This clonotype was recorded at least ten times. This chain connects TRBV10-2 to TRBJ2-3, with 8 bases fitting TRBD2. J gave up 4 bases and V 4 bases, and 7 bases lay outside the gene matches. Germline CDR1 and CDR2: WSHSY and SAAADI. The CDR3 is made up of 15 amino acids. The CDR3, as DNA: TGCGCCAGCAGTGCGAGCGGGAGTTGGGCAGATACGCAGTATTTT. Protein product: CASSASGSWADTQYF.

This clonotype was recorded at least ten times. This chain uses TRBV6-1 with TRBJ1-1; D is unclear. Germline CDR1 reads MNHNS; CDR2 reads SASEGT. The V and J ends lost 2 bases and 0 bases respectively, with 13 bases between them. The CDR3 runs to 16 residues. The CDR3 loop is CASSERVGVMNTEAFF. The CDR3 DNA is TGTGCCAGCAGTGAAAGGGTGGGAGTAATGAACACTGAAGCTTTCTTT.

This clonotype was counted many times. The rearrangement joins TRBV10-3 to TRBJ2-5; D is ambiguous. Germline V CDR1 and CDR2: ENHRY, SYGVKD. This CDR3 comprises 18 residues. The V gene lost 0 bases and the J gene lost 1 base, with 18 bases spanning the gap. CDR3 DNA sequence: TGTGCCATCAGTGAGTCGACGGAGTTGCCACCTTTCCAAGAGACCCAGTACTTC. It translates to CAISESTELPPFQETQYF.

This clonotype turned up a few times. This chain joins TRBV11-2 and TRBJ2-5; 8 bases agree with TRBD2. The V gene end was trimmed by 1 base and the J gene end by 4 bases; junction bases not matched to a gene: 5. From germline, CDR1 is SGHAT and CDR2 FQNNGV. The CDR3 has 15 amino acids. CDR3 loop: CASSLGTSIRETQYF. CDR3 sequence (DNA): TGTGCCAGCAGCTTAGGGACTAGCATCAGAGAGACCCAGTACTTC.

This clonotype was picked up many times. The CDR3 loop reads CASSPDGSQEYLFF. The CDR3 DNA follows: TGTGCCAGCAGTCCTGACGGTTCACAGGAATATCTGTTTTTT. The rearrangement uses TRBV6-1 and TRBJ1-4, with D possibly TRBD1 on 5 matching bases. V dropped 5 bases and J dropped 14 bases, with 21 bases sitting between them. The germline V gene encodes CDR1 MNHNS and CDR2 SASEGT. The CDR3 spans 14 residues.

This clonotype was counted many times. This sequence joins TRBV5-1 and TRBJ2-2; D ambiguous. Germline loops: CDR1 SGHRS, CDR2 YFSETQ. The CDR3 runs 14 residues. V was trimmed by 2 bases and J by 5 bases, leaving 10 bases between them. This CDR3 reads CASSLVRATGELFF. For the CDR3, the DNA is TGCGCCAGCAGCTTAGTAAGGGCGACCGGGGAGCTGTTTTTT.

This clonotype was detected a few times. This rearrangement joins TRBV7-8 to TRBJ2-5; D gene unclear. The ends were cut back, 6 bases at V and 2 bases at J, with 25 bases in the middle. Looked up from germline, CDR1 is SGHVS and CDR2 is FQNEAQ. The CDR3 covers 18 residues. CDR3 DNA: TGTGCCAGCAGACAAACGCTTCATGGTTCCCTGATACAAGAGACCCAGTACTTC. Residues: CASRQTLHGSLIQETQYF.

The chain uses TRBV27 and TRBJ2-1; TRBD2 matches 12 bases. The CDR3 loop spans 16 amino acids. Trimming took 5 bases from V and 3 from J; bases not matched to a gene: 5. Germline V gene lookup returns CDR1 MNHEY and CDR2 SMNVEV (reference sequence). The CDR3 spells CASSHPGLAGYNEQFF. The CDR3 region has the DNA TGTGCCAGCAGTCATCCGGGACTAGCGGGCTACAATGAGCAGTTCTTC.

The CDR3 bases are TGCAGCGTTCGTGGGATAAAGGGTCCCAACGAGCAGTACTTC. Its protein is CSVRGIKGPNEQYF. V usage is TRBV29-1 and J usage is TRBJ2-7; D ambiguous. Deletions cut 5 bases from V and 5 bases from J, with 19 bases between. This CDR3 region has 14 residues. Looked up from germline, CDR1 is SQVTM and CDR2 is ANQGSEA.

This clonotype showed up many times. The rearrangement uses TRBV5-1 and TRBJ2-1; D unclear. The V gene lost 2 bases and the J gene lost 0 bases, with 9 bases spanning the gap. CDR3 size: 15 residues. Germline V CDR1 and CDR2: SGHRS, YFSETQ. CDR3 in DNA: TGCGCCAGCAGCTTCTCTGCTAGCTCCTACAATGAGCAGTTCTTC. This gives the protein CASSFSASSYNEQFF.

At least ten counts were recorded for this clonotype. This rearrangement joins TRBV5-5 to TRBJ2-2; D may correspond to TRBD1 or TRBD2 (5 bases each). Germline loops: CDR1 SGHKS, CDR2 YYEKEE (reference sequence). The ends were cut back, 7 bases at V and 4 bases at J, with 17 bases in the middle. CDR3 length: 15 amino acids. The CDR3 is CASSLGTRGTGELFF. The CDR3 nucleotides are TGTGCCAGCTCTCTTGGGACCCGAGGCACCGGGGAGCTGTTTTTT.

The chain carries TRBV29-1 and TRBJ1-2; 7 nucleotides match TRBD1. Trimming cost V 7 bases and J 5 bases; bases outside gene matches: 10. Germline CDR1 and CDR2: SQVTM and ANQGSEA. The CDR3 loop spans 13 amino acids. In nucleotides, the CDR3 is TGCAGCGGCAACATCGGACAGGCGTATGGCTACACCTTC. It translates to CSGNIGQAYGYTF.

In its sample, this clonotype was seen many times. The J gene is TRBJ2-7, the V gene TRBV5-1; maybe TRBD2 (6 bases). This CDR3 is built from 15 residues. Germline CDR1 SGHRS, CDR2 YFSETQ. V was shortened by 3 bases and J by 0 bases, with 13 bases between the two germline ends. The CDR3 sequence: CASSSTGSASYEQYF. The CDR3 DNA reads as TGCGCCAGCAGCTCAACCGGGAGTGCCTCCTACGAGCAGTACTTC. The full variable domain, completed using reference TRBV5-1 and TRBJ2-7, is KAGVTQTPRYLIKTRGQQVTLSCSPISGHRSVSWYQQTPGQGLQFLFEYFSETQRNKGNFPGRFSGRQFSNSRSEMNVSTLELGDSALYLCASSSTGSASYEQYFGPGTRLTVT.

This clonotype was counted between two and nine times. The chain is built from TRBV6-5 and TRBJ1-2; 10 bases line up with TRBD1. The germline V gene has CDR1 MNHEY and CDR2 SVGAGI. CDR3 size: 18 residues. Germline trimming cut 0 bases from V and 0 bases from J; bases unmatched to any gene: 7. The CDR3 region has the DNA TGTGCCAGCAGTTACTCGGGACAGGGGTGGGCGGCTAACTATGGCTACACCTTC. Encoded protein: CASSYSGQGWAANYGYTF.

This chain joins TRBV5-6 and TRBJ2-5; D is unresolved. Germline V gene sequence: CDR1 SGHDT, CDR2 YYEEEE. The CDR3 consists of 15 residues. V was trimmed by 2 bases and J by 5 bases, leaving 16 bases between them. The chain's CDR3 is CASSFLSRSRETQYF. The CDR3 DNA follows: TGTGCCAGCAGCTTCTTAAGTCGGAGTAGGGAGACCCAGTACTTC.